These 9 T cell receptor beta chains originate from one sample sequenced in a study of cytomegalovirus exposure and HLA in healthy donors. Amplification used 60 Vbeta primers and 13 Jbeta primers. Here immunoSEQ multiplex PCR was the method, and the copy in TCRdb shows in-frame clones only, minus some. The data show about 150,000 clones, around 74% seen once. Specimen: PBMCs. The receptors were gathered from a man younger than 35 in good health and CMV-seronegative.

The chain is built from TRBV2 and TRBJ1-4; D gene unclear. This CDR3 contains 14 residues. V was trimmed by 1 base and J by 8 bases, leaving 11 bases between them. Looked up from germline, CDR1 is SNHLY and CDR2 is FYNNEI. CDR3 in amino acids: CASSEVLRLEKLFF. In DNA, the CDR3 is TGTGCCAGCAGTGAAGTCCTGCGTCTGGAAAAACTGTTTTTT.

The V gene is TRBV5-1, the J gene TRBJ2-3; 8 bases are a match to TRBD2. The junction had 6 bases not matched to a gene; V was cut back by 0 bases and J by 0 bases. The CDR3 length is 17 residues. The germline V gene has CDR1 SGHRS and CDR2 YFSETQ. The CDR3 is CASSLVLLADSTDTQYF. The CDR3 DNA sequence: TGCGCCAGCAGCTTGGTCTTACTAGCGGATAGCACAGATACGCAGTATTTT.

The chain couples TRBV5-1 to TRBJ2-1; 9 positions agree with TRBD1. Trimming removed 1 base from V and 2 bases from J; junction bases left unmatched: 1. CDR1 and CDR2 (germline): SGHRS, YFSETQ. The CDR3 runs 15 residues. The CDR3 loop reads CASSLTGGAYNEQFF. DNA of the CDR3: TGCGCCAGCAGCTTGACAGGGGGCGCCTACAATGAGCAGTTCTTC.

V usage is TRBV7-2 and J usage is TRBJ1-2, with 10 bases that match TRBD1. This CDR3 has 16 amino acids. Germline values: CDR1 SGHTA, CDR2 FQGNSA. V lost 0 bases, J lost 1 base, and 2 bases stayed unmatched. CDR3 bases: TGTGCCAGCAGCTTAGCCAGGACAGGGGGTAACTATGGCTACACCTTC. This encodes CASSLARTGGNYGYTF.

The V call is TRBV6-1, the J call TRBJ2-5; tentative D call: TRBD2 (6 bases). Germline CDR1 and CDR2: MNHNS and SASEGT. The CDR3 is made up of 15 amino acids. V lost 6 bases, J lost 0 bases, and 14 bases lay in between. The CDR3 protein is CASSGTPAHQETQYF. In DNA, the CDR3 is TGTGCCAGCAGCGGGACTCCCGCCCACCAAGAGACCCAGTACTTC.

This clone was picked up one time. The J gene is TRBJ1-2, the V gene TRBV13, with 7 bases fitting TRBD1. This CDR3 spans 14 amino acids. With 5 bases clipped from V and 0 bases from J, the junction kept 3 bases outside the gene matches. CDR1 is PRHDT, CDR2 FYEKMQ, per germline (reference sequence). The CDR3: CASSAGGTNYGYTF. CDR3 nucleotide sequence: TGTGCCAGCAGCGCAGGGGGAACTAACTATGGCTACACCTTC.

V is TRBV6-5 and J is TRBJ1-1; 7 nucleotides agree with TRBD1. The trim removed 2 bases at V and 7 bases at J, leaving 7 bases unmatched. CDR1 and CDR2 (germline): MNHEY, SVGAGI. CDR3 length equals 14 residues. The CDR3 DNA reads TGTGCCAGCAGTTACGGGCGGACAGGCAATGAAGCTTTCTTT. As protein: CASSYGRTGNEAFF.

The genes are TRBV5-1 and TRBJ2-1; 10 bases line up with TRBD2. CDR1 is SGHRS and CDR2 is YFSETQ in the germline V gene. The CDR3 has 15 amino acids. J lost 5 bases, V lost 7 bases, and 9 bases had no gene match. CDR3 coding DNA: TGCGCCAGCGGGAGCGGGGGGGCCGGTAACAATGAGCAGTTCTTC. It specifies CASGSGGAGNNEQFF.

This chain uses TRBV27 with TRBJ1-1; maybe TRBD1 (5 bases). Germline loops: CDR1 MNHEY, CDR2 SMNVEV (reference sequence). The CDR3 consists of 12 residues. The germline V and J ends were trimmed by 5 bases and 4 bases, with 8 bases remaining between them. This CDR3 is CASSTGVTEAFF. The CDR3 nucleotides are TGTGCCAGCAGTACGGGGGTCACTGAAGCTTTCTTT.